Here is one T cell receptor beta chain with its context. Its antigen remains unknown. Nominally healthy donors provided the samples, though records likely missed some immune exposures. This record comes from a study of cytomegalovirus exposure and HLA in healthy donors. Study-wide points: It was shown in a later analysis that HLA-associated TCR beta chains were more clonally expanded than other, equally common chains. As confirmed in vitro, a few CMV-associated chains were specific for CMV antigens. Within an earlier analysis, most TCR beta V segments proved productive either about 90% or about 30% of the time.

60 Vbeta and 13 Jbeta primers were used in PCR. Sequenced by immunoSEQ multiplex PCR; TCRdb stores in-frame clones only, minus some. The sample holds around 200,000 clones, roughly 84% seen once. The V gene end was trimmed by 6 bases and the J gene end by 3 bases; junction bases not matched to a gene: 8. CDR1 SQVTM and CDR2 ANQGSEA come from the germline V gene. The CDR3 extends over 14 amino acids. This receptor was identified in a girl aged 2-15 years in good health and CMV-seropositive. The genes are TRBV29-1 and TRBJ2-3; 8 bases fit TRBD2. Specimen: PBMCs. The DNA of the CDR3 is TGCAGCGTAGGACGACTAGCGTCTACAGATACGCAGTATTTT. Translated: CSVGRLASTDTQYF.